This T cell receptor beta chain was sequenced during a study of blood T cell repertoires in COVID-19. Study details: Specimens from acute and convalescent COVID-19 originated in the United States, Italy and Spain. Nucleic acid was either cDNA or gDNA, and it came from T cells, B-cell-depleted T cells, or PBMCs.

In the original workflow: Counts of nucleated cells, estimated from reference gene primer amplification, were obtained. The method was immunoSEQ multiplex PCR; TCRdb's version includes in-frame clones alone and lacks a portion of them. V, J and clone size derive from that table, while D and trimming were established from the DNA sequence. This sample has fewer than 40,000 clones, with approximately 90% found just once. Per the germline V gene, CDR1 is MNHEY and CDR2 is SVGAGI. The CDR3 runs 13 residues. V lost 6 bases and J 7 bases, leaving 13 bases between the germline ends. The receptor was derived from a human donor in a cohort sampled during active COVID-19. The chain joins TRBV6-5 to TRBJ1-5, with D perhaps matching TRBD1 (6 bases). The specimen was peripheral blood. CDR3 residues: CASRGHIDQPQHF. For the CDR3, the DNA is TGTGCCAGCAGGGGACATATCGACCAGCCCCAGCATTTT.